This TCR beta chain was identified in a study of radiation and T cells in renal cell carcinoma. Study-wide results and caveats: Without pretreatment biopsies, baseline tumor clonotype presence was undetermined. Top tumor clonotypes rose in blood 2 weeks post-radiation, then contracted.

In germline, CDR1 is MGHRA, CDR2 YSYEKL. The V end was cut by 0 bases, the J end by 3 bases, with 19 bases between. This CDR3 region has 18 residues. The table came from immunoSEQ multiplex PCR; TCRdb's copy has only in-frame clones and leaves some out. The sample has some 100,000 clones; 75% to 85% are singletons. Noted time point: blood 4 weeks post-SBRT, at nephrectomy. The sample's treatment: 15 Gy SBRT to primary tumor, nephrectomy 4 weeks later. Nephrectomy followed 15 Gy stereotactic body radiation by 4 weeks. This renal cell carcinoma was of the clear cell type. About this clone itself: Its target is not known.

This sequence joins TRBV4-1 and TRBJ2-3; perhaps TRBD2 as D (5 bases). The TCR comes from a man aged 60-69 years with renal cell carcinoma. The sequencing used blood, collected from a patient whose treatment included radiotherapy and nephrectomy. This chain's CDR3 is CASSQEGMGDPRTDTQYF. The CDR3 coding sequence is TGCGCCAGCAGCCAAGAGGGGATGGGAGACCCCAGAACAGATACGCAGTATTTT.